This T cell receptor (beta chain) was sequenced during a study of blood T cell repertoires in COVID-19. Original methodology: Amplification from reference gene primers served as the basis for estimated nucleated cell counts. Sequencing used immunoSEQ multiplex PCR; TCRdb keeps in-frame clones, though not all of them. V and J calls plus clone size are reproduced from that table; the DNA served to infer D and trimming. The sample has about 200,000 clones; around 80% are singletons. The TCR was taken from an elderly woman with acute or convalescent COVID-19. Material: peripheral blood.

The chain's CDR3 is CASSLGGQGARRDTEAFF. The CDR3 DNA sequence: TGCGCCAGCAGCTTGGGGGGACAGGGAGCACGGAGGGACACTGAAGCTTTCTTT. V and J are TRBV5-1 and TRBJ1-1, with 9 bases that match TRBD1. Trimming removed 0 bases from V and 3 bases from J; junction bases left unmatched: 12. CDR1 is SGHRS, CDR2 YFSETQ, per germline. The CDR3 covers 18 residues.